Shown below are 21 T cell receptor beta chains from a single sample sequenced in a study of identical twins. Via MiXCR, TCRdb re-called the 5' RACE reads, giving one row per CDR3 protein. The top ten clones hold more than 2% of a sample with more than 250,000 distinct CDR3 sequences, more than 6.5% of them seen once. The same data also contributed to another study, on yellow fever vaccine responses in identical twins.

Material for sequencing was memory (CD45RO+) T cells sorted from blood. Receptors were obtained from a woman between 18 and 30 years old in good health.

The V gene is TRBV25-1, the J gene TRBJ2-1, with D possibly being TRBD1 (6 bases). Germline V CDR1 and CDR2: MGHDK, SYGVNS. Trimming shortened V by 4 bases and J by 5 bases, and 18 bases separated the two germline ends. The CDR3 is made up of 16 amino acids. CDR3 residues: CASSVSGGQINNEQFF. CDR3 bases: TGTGCCAGCAGTGTCTCTGGCGGACAGATAAACAATGAGCAGTTCTTC.

This clonotype was seen a single time. The chain carries TRBV18 and TRBJ1-2; the D is unclear. The CDR3 totals 13 residues. V was clipped by 2 bases and J by 3 bases, with 7 bases between them. Per germline, CDR1 KGHSH and CDR2 LQKENI. The CDR3 DNA reads TGTGCCAGCTCACCAACGCGGGACTATGGCTACACCTTC. Residues: CASSPTRDYGYTF.

The sample holds many counts of this clonotype. The chain has TRBV20-1 and TRBJ1-2; perhaps TRBD1 as D (6 bases). The CDR3 loop spans 13 amino acids. Germline V lookup: CDR1 DFQATT, CDR2 SNEGSKA (reference sequence). V lost 5 bases to trimming and J lost 5 bases, with 15 bases between them. The CDR3 reads CSAPEEGGYGYTF. The CDR3, as DNA: TGCAGTGCTCCCGAGGAGGGGGGATATGGCTACACCTTC.

The table lists this clonotype with many counts. The V gene is TRBV5-1, the J gene TRBJ1-4; TRBD1 is a possible D gene (5 bases). CDR3 size: 13 residues. Germline V gene lookup returns CDR1 SGHRS and CDR2 YFSETQ. Trimming left V 8 bases short and J 0 bases short, with 8 bases between. This CDR3 reads CASRQTTNEKLFF. DNA of the CDR3: TGCGCCAGTAGACAGACAACTAATGAAAAACTGTTTTTT.

J is TRBJ1-1 and V is TRBV6-6; D unresolved. Germline CDR1 MNHNY, CDR2 SVGAGI (reference sequence). The CDR3 has 13 residues. Trimming took 2 bases from V and 5 from J, leaving 9 bases between them. The CDR3 loop reads CASSYIGDTEAFF. CDR3 nucleotide sequence: TGTGCCAGCAGTTACATAGGAGATACTGAAGCTTTCTTT.

This clonotype was counted at least ten times. V gene TRBV5-1 combines with J gene TRBJ1-1; D might be TRBD1 (5 bases). In germline, CDR1 is SGHRS, CDR2 YFSETQ. The ends were cut back, 7 bases at V and 10 bases at J, with 20 bases in the middle. The CDR3 is 13 amino acids. The CDR3 protein is CASSPGEGSVAFF. The CDR3 DNA follows: TGCGCCAGCTCCCCGGGGGAGGGGAGCGTAGCTTTCTTT.

In its sample, this clonotype was seen many times. The chain is built from TRBV4-1 and TRBJ2-5; D remains unclear. Trimming removed 2 bases at V and 5 bases at J, with 9 bases between. This CDR3 comprises 13 residues. Germline V gene data show CDR1 as MGHRA and CDR2 as YSYEKL. The chain's CDR3 is CASSQQVLETQYF. Here the CDR3 DNA reads TGCGCCAGCAGCCAACAAGTTCTCGAGACCCAGTACTTC.

This chain links TRBV2 with TRBJ1-6; tentative D call: TRBD1 (6 bases). Germline CDR1 is SNHLY and CDR2 is FYNNEI. The CDR3 runs 14 residues. V shed 6 bases and J shed 9 bases, with 15 bases lying between them. The CDR3 loop reads CASSLDRTGSPLHF. The DNA for the CDR3 is TGTGCCAGCAGCCTTGACAGGACTGGTTCACCCCTCCACTTT. Complete variable domain (other parts from reference TRBV2 and TRBJ1-6): EPEVTQTPSHQVTQMGQEVILRCVPISNHLYFYWYRQILGQKVEFLVSFYNNEISEKSEIFDDQFSVERPDGSNFTLKIRSTKLEDSAMYFCASSLDRTGSPLHFGNGTRLTVT.

There are many counts of this clonotype. V and J are TRBV7-9 and TRBJ2-7; no definite D call. The CDR3 sequence is 11 residues long. Trimming left V 5 bases short and J 3 bases short, with 5 bases between. Germline loops: CDR1 SEHNR, CDR2 FQNEAQ (reference sequence). CDR3 residues: CASSPHYEQYF. In DNA, the CDR3 is TGTGCCAGCAGCCCCCACTACGAGCAGTACTTC. The full variable domain, in which reference TRBV7-9 and TRBJ2-7 provide the parts outside the CDR3, is DTGVSQNPRHKITKRGQNVTFRCDPISEHNRLYWYRQTLGQGPEFLTYFQNEAQLEKSRLLSDRFSAERPKGSFSTLEIQRTEQGDSAMYLCASSPHYEQYFGPGTRLTVT.

The chain is built from TRBV6-2 or TRBV6-3 and TRBJ2-3, with 7 bases aligning to TRBD1. Per germline, CDR1 MNHEY and CDR2 SVGEGT. The CDR3 consists of 14 residues. Trimming at V came to 0 bases and at J to 4 bases, leaving 1 base not matched to a gene. As DNA, the CDR3 is TGTGCCAGCAGTTACTCGACAGGGCCAGATACGCAGTATTTT. Residues: CASSYSTGPDTQYF.

This sequence joins TRBV27 and TRBJ2-6; D gene ambiguous. The V end was cut by 2 bases, the J end by 0 bases, with 5 bases between. This CDR3 is 15 amino acids long. In germline, CDR1 is MNHEY, CDR2 SMNVEV (reference sequence). CDR3 amino acids: CASSLIHSGANVLTF. CDR3 nucleotide sequence: TGTGCCAGCAGTTTAATACACTCTGGGGCCAACGTCCTGACTTTC.

This clonotype was seen many times. This chain joins TRBV3-1 and TRBJ1-5; possibly TRBD1 for D (5 bases). The length of the CDR3 is 14 residues. The germline CDR1 and CDR2 sequences are LGHDT and YNNKEL (reference sequence). Deletions cut 1 base from V and 1 base from J, with 5 bases between. The DNA of the CDR3 is TGTGCCAGCAGCCAAGCAGGGAGCAATCAGCCCCAGCATTTT. Its protein product is CASSQAGSNQPQHF.

This clonotype was detected only a few times. This chain links TRBV20-1 with TRBJ2-7; D perhaps matches TRBD2 (5 bases). V lost 6 bases and J lost 6, with 15 bases in between. The length of the CDR3 is 12 residues. Germline V gene data show CDR1 as DFQATT and CDR2 as SNEGSKA (reference sequence). CDR3 nucleotide sequence: TGCAGTGCAAGGACTGAGGGCCCCGAGCAGTACGTC. This codes for CSARTEGPEQYV.

This clonotype has a count of ten or more. This chain joins TRBV12-3 or TRBV12-4 and TRBJ2-3; 8 bases line up with TRBD2. The CDR3 has 16 residues. V trimming: 4 bases; J trimming: 9 bases; junction bases outside the gene matches: 15. The CDR3 region is CASSYTGASSGRTQYF. The CDR3 bases are TGTGCCAGCAGTTACACTGGCGCCTCGAGCGGGAGAACGCAGTATTTT.

For this clonotype: Since a much larger clone is just one base distant, this may be a read error. This chain connects TRBV12-3 or TRBV12-4 to TRBJ1-2, with D tentatively TRBD1 (5 bases). The CDR3 runs to 11 residues. The CDR3 reads CAGSIQGDRTF. The CDR3 DNA follows: TGTGCCGGCAGTATACAAGGGGACCGTACCTTC.

This clonotype was detected ten times or more. The CDR3 spells CASSLGGTANTEAFF. In DNA form, the CDR3 reads TGCGCCAGCAGCTTGGGAGGGACAGCGAACACTGAAGCTTTCTTT. The V gene is TRBV5-1, the J gene TRBJ1-1, with TRBD1 matching over 7 bases. Losses at the gene ends were 0 bases for V and 1 base for J; bases not matched to a gene: 3. CDR1 and CDR2 from the germline V gene are SGHRS and YFSETQ. The CDR3 has 15 residues.

The chain has TRBV6-1 and TRBJ2-7; 9 bases agree with TRBD2. The CDR3 runs 15 residues. V shed 4 bases, J shed 2 bases, and the junction held 6 bases outside the gene matches. CDR1 is MNHNS, CDR2 SASEGT, per germline. The CDR3 region has the DNA TGTGCCAGCAGTGTAACTAGCGGGCCAACCTACGAGCAGTACTTC. Protein: CASSVTSGPTYEQYF.

DNA of the CDR3: TGTGCCAGCAGTGCCCATACTAGCGGGGAGTACTTC. Residues: CASSAHTSGEYF. This chain uses TRBV28 with TRBJ2-7; 10 bases align to TRBD2. Germline values: CDR1 MDHEN, CDR2 SYDVKM. V dropped 5 bases and J dropped 11; count of bases not matched to a gene: 6. The CDR3 is made up of 12 amino acids.

The chain joins TRBV5-4 to TRBJ2-1, with D maybe TRBD2 (6 bases). This CDR3 comprises 14 residues. CDR1 and CDR2 (germline): SGHNT, YYREEE (reference sequence). Trimming took off 4 bases at V and 4 bases at J, with 12 bases between the two ends. CDR3 DNA sequence: TGTGCCAGCAGCGGGGAGGCGGAGTACAATGAGCAGTTCTTC. Translated: CASSGEAEYNEQFF.

This clonotype was seen a handful of times. The chain joins TRBV27 to TRBJ2-1; no firm D call. Germline V gives CDR1 MNHEY, CDR2 SMNVEV (reference sequence). This CDR3 contains 14 residues. V gave up 6 bases and J gave up 7 bases, with 16 bases separating them. This CDR3 is CASSTEIFENEQFF. The CDR3 DNA sequence: TGTGCCAGCAGCACGGAAATCTTTGAGAATGAGCAGTTCTTC.

The chain joins TRBV3-1 to TRBJ2-5; TRBD1 agrees at 7 bases. Germline assignment: CDR1 LGHDT and CDR2 YNNKEL (reference sequence). V shed 1 base, J shed 1 base, and the junction held 0 bases outside the gene matches. CDR3 size: 14 residues. CDR3: CASSQGQGQETQYF. CDR3 nucleotides: TGTGCCAGCAGCCAAGGACAGGGCCAAGAGACCCAGTACTTC.